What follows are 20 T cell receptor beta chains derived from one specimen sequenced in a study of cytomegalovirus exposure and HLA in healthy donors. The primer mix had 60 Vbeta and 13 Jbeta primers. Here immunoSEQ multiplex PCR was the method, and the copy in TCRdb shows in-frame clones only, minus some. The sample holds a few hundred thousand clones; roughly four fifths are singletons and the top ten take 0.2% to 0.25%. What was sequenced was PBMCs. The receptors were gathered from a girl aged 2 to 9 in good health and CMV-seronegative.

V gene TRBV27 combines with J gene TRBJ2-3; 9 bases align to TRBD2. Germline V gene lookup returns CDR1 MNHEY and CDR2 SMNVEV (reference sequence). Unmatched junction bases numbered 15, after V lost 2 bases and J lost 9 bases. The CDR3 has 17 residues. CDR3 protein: CASSLTGWGGGGETQYF. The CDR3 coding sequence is TGTGCCAGCAGTTTAACAGGGTGGGGCGGGGGGGGTGAGACGCAGTATTTT.

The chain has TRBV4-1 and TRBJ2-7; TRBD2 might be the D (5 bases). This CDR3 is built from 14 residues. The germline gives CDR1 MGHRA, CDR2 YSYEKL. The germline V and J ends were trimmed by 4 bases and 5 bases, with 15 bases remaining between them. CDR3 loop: CASSRIGLADEQYF. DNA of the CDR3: TGCGCCAGCAGCCGTATTGGACTGGCCGACGAGCAGTACTTC.

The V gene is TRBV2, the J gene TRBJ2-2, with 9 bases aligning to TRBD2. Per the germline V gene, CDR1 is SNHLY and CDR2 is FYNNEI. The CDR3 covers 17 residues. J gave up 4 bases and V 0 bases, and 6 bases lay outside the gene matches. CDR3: CASSEAGSGGSTGELFF. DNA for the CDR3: TGTGCCAGCAGTGAAGCAGGGAGCGGGGGGTCCACCGGGGAGCTGTTTTTT. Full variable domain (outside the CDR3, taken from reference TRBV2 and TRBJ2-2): EPEVTQTPSHQVTQMGQEVILRCVPISNHLYFYWYRQILGQKVEFLVSFYNNEISEKSEIFDDQFSVERPDGSNFTLKIRSTKLEDSAMYFCASSEAGSGGSTGELFFGEGSRLTVL.

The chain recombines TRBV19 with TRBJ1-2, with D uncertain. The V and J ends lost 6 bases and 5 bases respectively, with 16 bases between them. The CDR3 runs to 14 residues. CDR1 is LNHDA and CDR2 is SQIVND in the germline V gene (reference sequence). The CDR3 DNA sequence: TGTGCCAGTAGCGTCTGGCAGGATCTTTATGGCTACACCTTC. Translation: CASSVWQDLYGYTF.

CDR3 protein: CASSYSAGINLALHF. The CDR3 DNA follows: TGTGCCAGCAGTTACTCGGCAGGCATCAATCTGGCCCTCCACTTT. The V call is TRBV6-5, the J call TRBJ1-6, with unresolved D. Per the germline V gene, CDR1 is MNHEY and CDR2 is SVGAGI. CDR3 length: 15 residues. The V and J ends lost 0 bases and 14 bases respectively, with 17 bases between them.

The chain's CDR3 is CAWSELINQPQHF. CDR3 DNA sequence: TGTGCCTGGAGTGAACTGATCAATCAGCCCCAGCATTTT. The chain is built from TRBV30 and TRBJ1-5; no clear D gene. Looked up from germline, CDR1 is GTSNPN and CDR2 is SVGIG (reference sequence). The CDR3 is 13 residues long. The V end lost 1 base, the J end lost 3 bases, and 7 bases lay between the germline ends.

The CDR3, as DNA: TGCAGCGTTGACAGGGGGGATACGCAGTATTTT. Protein: CSVDRGDTQYF. The V and J genes are TRBV29-1 and TRBJ2-3, with TRBD1 matching 7 bases. With 3 bases clipped from V and 6 bases from J, the junction kept 0 bases outside the gene matches. This CDR3 region has 11 residues. Germline assignment: CDR1 SQVTM and CDR2 ANQGSEA.

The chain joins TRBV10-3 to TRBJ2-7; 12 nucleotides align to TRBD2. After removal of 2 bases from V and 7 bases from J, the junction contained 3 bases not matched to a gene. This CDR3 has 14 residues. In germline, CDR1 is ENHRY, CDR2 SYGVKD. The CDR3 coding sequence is TGTGCCATCAGTGAGACCGGGACTAGCGGGGAGCAGTACTTC. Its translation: CAISETGTSGEQYF.

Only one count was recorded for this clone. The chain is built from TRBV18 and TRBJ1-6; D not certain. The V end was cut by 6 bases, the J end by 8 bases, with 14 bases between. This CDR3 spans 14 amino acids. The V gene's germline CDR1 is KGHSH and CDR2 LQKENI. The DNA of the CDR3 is TGTGCCAGCTCGGGCGCGGGGAGGTATTCACCCCTCCACTTT. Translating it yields CASSGAGRYSPLHF.

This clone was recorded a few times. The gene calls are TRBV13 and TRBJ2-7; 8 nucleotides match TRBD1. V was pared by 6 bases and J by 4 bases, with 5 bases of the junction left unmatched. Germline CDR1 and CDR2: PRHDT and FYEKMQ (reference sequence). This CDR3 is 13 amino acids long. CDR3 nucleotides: TGTGCCAGCAGTCCTGGACAGGGATACGAGCAGTACTTC. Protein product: CASSPGQGYEQYF.

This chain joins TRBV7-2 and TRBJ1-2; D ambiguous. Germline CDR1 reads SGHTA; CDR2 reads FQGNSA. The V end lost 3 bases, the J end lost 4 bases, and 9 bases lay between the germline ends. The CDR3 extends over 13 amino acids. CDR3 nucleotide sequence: TGTGCCAGCAGCTTGCCACCTACCTATGGCTACACCTTC. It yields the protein CASSLPPTYGYTF.

The CDR3 sequence: CSVNTGTSGGEIDEQFF. The DNA of the CDR3 is TGCAGCGTTAACACCGGGACTAGCGGGGGGGAGATCGATGAGCAGTTCTTC. The chain is built from TRBV29-1 and TRBJ2-1; 16 bases match TRBD2. The CDR3 loop spans 17 amino acids. Germline CDR1 is SQVTM and CDR2 is ANQGSEA. The V gene end was trimmed by 5 bases and the J gene end by 8 bases; junction bases not matched to a gene: 12.

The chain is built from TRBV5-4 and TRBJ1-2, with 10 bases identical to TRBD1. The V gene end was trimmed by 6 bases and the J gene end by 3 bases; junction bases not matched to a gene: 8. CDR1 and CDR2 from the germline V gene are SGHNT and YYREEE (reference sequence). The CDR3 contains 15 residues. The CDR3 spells CASTDRGASYYGYTF. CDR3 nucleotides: TGTGCCAGCACGGACAGGGGGGCTTCCTACTATGGCTACACCTTC. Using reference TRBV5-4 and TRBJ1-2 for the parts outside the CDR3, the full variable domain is ETGVTQSPTHLIKTRGQQVTLRCSSQSGHNTVSWYQQALGQGPQFIFQYYREEENGRGNFPPRFSGLQFPNYSSELNVNALELDDSALYLCASTDRGASYYGYTFGSGTRLTVV.

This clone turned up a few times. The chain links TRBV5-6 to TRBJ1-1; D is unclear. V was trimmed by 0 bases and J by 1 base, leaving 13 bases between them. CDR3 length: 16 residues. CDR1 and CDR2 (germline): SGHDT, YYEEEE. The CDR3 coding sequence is TGTGCCAGCAGCTTGGATATGCGTTCAAAGAACACTGAAGCTTTCTTT. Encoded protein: CASSLDMRSKNTEAFF.

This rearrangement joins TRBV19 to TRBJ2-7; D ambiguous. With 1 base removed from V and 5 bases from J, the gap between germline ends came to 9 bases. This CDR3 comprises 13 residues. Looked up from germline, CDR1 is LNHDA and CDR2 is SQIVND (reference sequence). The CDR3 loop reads CASSIVGSHEQYF. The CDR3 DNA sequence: TGTGCCAGTAGTATAGTGGGCTCTCACGAGCAGTACTTC.

The CDR3 nucleotides read TGTGCCACCAGCAGAGATTCGGAGGTTCCGGGAGGGCCCCAGCATTTT. Translated: CATSRDSEVPGGPQHF. J is TRBJ1-5 and V is TRBV15; D gene ambiguous. V was trimmed by 0 bases and J by 9 bases, leaving 18 bases between them. The CDR3 loop spans 16 amino acids. From germline, CDR1 is LNHNV and CDR2 YYDKDF (reference sequence). Looking up the rest from reference TRBV15 and TRBJ1-5 gives the full variable domain: DAMVIQNPRYQVTQFGKPVTLSCSQTLNHNVMYWYQQKSSQAPKLLFHYYDKDFNNEADTPDNFQSRRPNTSFCFLDIRSPGLGDTAMYLCATSRDSEVPGGPQHFGDGTRLSIL.

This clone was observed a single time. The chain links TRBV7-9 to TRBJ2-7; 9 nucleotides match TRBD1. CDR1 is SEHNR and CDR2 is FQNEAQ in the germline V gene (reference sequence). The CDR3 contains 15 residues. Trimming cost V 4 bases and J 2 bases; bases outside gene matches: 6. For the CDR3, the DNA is TGTGCCAGCAGCTCCGGACAGGGGTCCCCCTACGAGCAGTACTTC. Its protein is CASSSGQGSPYEQYF.

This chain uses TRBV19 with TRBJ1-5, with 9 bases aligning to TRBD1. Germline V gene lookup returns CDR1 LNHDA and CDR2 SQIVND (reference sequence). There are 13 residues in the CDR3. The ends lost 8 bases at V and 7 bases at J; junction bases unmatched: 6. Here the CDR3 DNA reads TGTGCCAGTTCGCCGACAGGGGGGCAGCCCCAGCATTTT. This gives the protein CASSPTGGQPQHF.

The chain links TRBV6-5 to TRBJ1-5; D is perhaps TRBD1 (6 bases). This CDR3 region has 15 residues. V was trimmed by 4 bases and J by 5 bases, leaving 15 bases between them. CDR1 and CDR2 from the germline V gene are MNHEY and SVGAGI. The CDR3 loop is CASSSGQPLDQPQHF. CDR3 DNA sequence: TGTGCCAGCAGTTCAGGACAGCCTCTAGATCAGCCCCAGCATTTT.

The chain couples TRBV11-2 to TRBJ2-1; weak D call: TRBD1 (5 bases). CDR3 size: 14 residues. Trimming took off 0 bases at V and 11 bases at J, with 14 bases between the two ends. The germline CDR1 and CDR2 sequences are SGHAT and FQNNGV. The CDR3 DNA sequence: TGTGCCAGCAGCTTAGAACTGACCAGGGTGAAGCAGTTCTTC. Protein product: CASSLELTRVKQFF.